One sample yielded the 30 T cell receptor beta chains listed below, sequenced in a study of CD8+ T cells in alopecia areata (dated by TCRdb to between 2018 and 2020). Library prep was done by the immunoSEQ multiplex PCR assay. RNA was extracted from all samples and reverse transcribed into cDNA, which served as template for TCR sequencing. The clones in this table, taken by TCRdb from immuneACCESS, are in-frame only. Not every clone is retained; where verified, under half of the shortfall comes from an unresolved V gene, and the cause of the rest is unknown. For this sample the table gives about 180,000 clones, of which about 63% were detected only once. About 1.5% of the sample lies in the top ten. Sample time point, as interpreted from the label and publication: baseline before oral tofacitinib. Sequenced here: CD4+ T cells sorted from blood, sampled at week 0. These TCRs come from a human donor with alopecia areata.

This clone has just a few counts. The genes are TRBV23-1 and TRBJ2-7; a possible D gene is TRBD1 (6 bases). TRBV23-1 is recorded as an ORF, its role being uncertain. Trimming left V 0 bases short and J 2 bases short, with 14 bases between. The length of the CDR3 is 16 residues. This CDR3 is CASSQSRGQMTYEQYF. The CDR3 DNA sequence: TGCGCCAGCAGTCAATCCCGAGGACAGATGACCTACGAGCAGTACTTC.

The chain couples TRBV29-1 to TRBJ1-4; possibly TRBD1 for D (6 bases). V was pared by 6 bases and J by 6 bases, with 17 bases between. This CDR3 is built from 14 residues. From germline, CDR1 is SQVTM and CDR2 ANQGSEA. The CDR3 reads CSVANRVKDEKLFF. CDR3 bases: TGCAGCGTGGCTAACAGGGTAAAGGATGAAAAACTGTTTTTT.

This rearrangement joins TRBV6-1 to TRBJ2-3; D call uncertain. CDR1 and CDR2 from the germline V gene are MNHNS and SASEGT. This CDR3 contains 16 residues. With 2 bases removed from V and 0 bases from J, the gap between germline ends came to 12 bases. The CDR3 sequence is CASSEFAVSSTDTQYF. The CDR3 nucleotides read TGTGCCAGCAGTGAATTCGCGGTATCGAGCACAGATACGCAGTATTTT.

This clone was counted only a few times. The rearrangement joins TRBV5-1 to TRBJ2-3; D possibly uses TRBD1 or TRBD2 (5 bases each). This CDR3 is 15 amino acids long. V gave up 0 bases and J gave up 2 bases, with 10 bases separating them. Germline values: CDR1 SGHRS, CDR2 YFSETQ. The CDR3: CASSLELGTTDTQYF. As DNA, the CDR3 is TGCGCCAGCAGCTTGGAGTTAGGGACCACAGATACGCAGTATTTT. Full variable domain (remainder filled in from reference TRBV5-1 and TRBJ2-3): KAGVTQTPRYLIKTRGQQVTLSCSPISGHRSVSWYQQTPGQGLQFLFEYFSETQRNKGNFPGRFSGRQFSNSRSEMNVSTLELGDSALYLCASSLELGTTDTQYFGPGTRLTVL.

The chain recombines TRBV27 with TRBJ2-7, with 7 bases lining up with TRBD1. The junction had 6 bases not matched to a gene; V was cut back by 5 bases and J by 2 bases. The CDR3 is 14 amino acids. Germline V lookup: CDR1 MNHEY, CDR2 SMNVEV (reference sequence). The CDR3 here is CASSPTGAPYEQYF. For the CDR3, the DNA is TGTGCCAGCAGTCCCACAGGGGCCCCCTACGAGCAGTACTTC.

V and J are TRBV7-2 and TRBJ2-7; D may be TRBD1 (5 bases). CDR1 and CDR2 from the germline V gene are SGHTA and FQGNSA. V dropped 6 bases and J dropped 6 bases, with 12 bases sitting between them. This CDR3 region has 12 residues. This chain's CDR3 is CASRNQGLEQYF. The CDR3 DNA is TGTGCCAGCAGAAACCAGGGCCTCGAGCAGTACTTC.

The chain couples TRBV7-2 to TRBJ1-4; weak D call: TRBD1 (5 bases). Trimming pared 6 bases from V and 3 bases from J, leaving 14 bases between. CDR1 is SGHTA and CDR2 is FQGNSA in the germline V gene. The CDR3 consists of 15 residues. The DNA for the CDR3 is TGTGCCAGCAGATCCGCATTGGGGGCTAATGAAAAACTGTTTTTT. Its protein product is CASRSALGANEKLFF.

The rearrangement uses TRBV5-5 and TRBJ2-7, with 9 bases identical to TRBD1. J gave up 12 bases and V 4 bases, and 14 bases lay outside the gene matches. The CDR3 is made up of 14 amino acids. Germline-derived CDR1 and CDR2 are SGHKS and YYEKEE (reference sequence). The CDR3 region is CASSPLAGTGTPYF. The CDR3 DNA is TGTGCCAGCAGCCCCCTGGCCGGGACAGGGACTCCGTACTTC.

The chain joins TRBV15 to TRBJ2-5; 7 nucleotides align to TRBD1. Trimming cost V 3 bases and J 1 base; bases outside gene matches: 2. The CDR3 spans 14 residues. The V gene's germline CDR1 is LNHNV and CDR2 YYDKDF (reference sequence). The CDR3 here is CATSRGQLQETQYF. CDR3 bases: TGTGCCACCAGCAGGGGACAGCTCCAAGAGACCCAGTACTTC.

The chain uses TRBV18 and TRBJ2-7; 8 bases line up with TRBD1. With 1 base clipped from V and 2 bases from J, the junction kept 1 base outside the gene matches. The CDR3 extends over 14 amino acids. From germline, CDR1 is KGHSH and CDR2 LQKENI. CDR3 amino acids: CASSPLQGAYEQYF. CDR3 nucleotides: TGTGCCAGCTCACCACTACAGGGGGCCTACGAGCAGTACTTC.

The rearrangement uses TRBV25-1 and TRBJ2-2; D is ambiguous. Per germline, CDR1 MGHDK and CDR2 SYGVNS. V was trimmed by 8 bases and J by 0 bases, leaving 7 bases between them. This CDR3 comprises 13 residues. The CDR3 region is CASRRPNTGELFF. The CDR3 DNA sequence: TGTGCCAGCCGCCGTCCGAACACCGGGGAGCTGTTTTTT. The whole variable domain, remainder taken from reference TRBV25-1 and TRBJ2-2, is EADIYQTPRYLVIGTGKKITLECSQTMGHDKMYWYQQDPGMELHLIHYSYGVNSTEKGDLSSESTVSRIRTEHFPLTLESARPSHTSQYLCASRRPNTGELFFGEGSRLTVL.

The V gene is TRBV11-2, the J gene TRBJ2-2; tentatively, D is TRBD1 or TRBD2 (5 bases each). The ends were cut back, 3 bases at V and 4 bases at J, with 12 bases in the middle. Germline V gene lookup returns CDR1 SGHAT and CDR2 FQNNGV. The CDR3 contains 15 residues. Written as DNA, the CDR3 is TGTGCCAGCAGCTTTATACTAGGGGCCACCGGGGAGCTGTTTTTT. Protein sequence: CASSFILGATGELFF.

V is TRBV30 and J is TRBJ1-6, with TRBD1 matching over 7 bases. Per the germline V gene, CDR1 is GTSNPN and CDR2 is SVGIG (reference sequence). The ends lost 3 bases at V and 7 bases at J; junction bases unmatched: 3. The CDR3 sequence is 13 residues long. The CDR3 DNA reads as TGTGCCTGGAGCGACAGGGTGAATTCACCCCTCCACTTT. The encoded protein is CAWSDRVNSPLHF.

This chain links TRBV29-1 with TRBJ2-2, with 9 bases aligning to TRBD1. Trimming took 5 bases from V and 0 from J; bases not matched to a gene: 4. This CDR3 is built from 15 residues. Germline V lookup: CDR1 SQVTM, CDR2 ANQGSEA. CDR3 protein: CSVRRTGANTGELFF. As DNA, the CDR3 is TGCAGCGTTCGTCGGACAGGGGCGAACACCGGGGAGCTGTTTTTT.

The rearrangement joins TRBV29-1 to TRBJ2-7; weak D call: TRBD1 (6 bases). The CDR3 extends over 14 amino acids. V was clipped by 6 bases and J by 2 bases, with 17 bases between them. CDR1 and CDR2 (germline): SQVTM, ANQGSEA. The CDR3 region has the DNA TGCAGCGTAATGGACAGCCATCACCCCTACGAGCAGTACTTC. Translating gives CSVMDSHHPYEQYF.

J is TRBJ1-2 and V is TRBV4-3; D is undetermined. The CDR3 length is 11 residues. The V and J ends lost 5 bases and 6 bases respectively, with 7 bases between them. Germline V gene sequence: CDR1 LGHNA, CDR2 YSLEER. The CDR3 DNA reads TGCGCCAGCAGCTCGAATCATGGCTACACCTTC. Its translation: CASSSNHGYTF.

As to this clone: The sample carries other DNA sequences with the same CDR3. The chain has TRBV6-6 and TRBJ2-1; 14 nucleotides match TRBD2. Germline CDR1 is MNHNY and CDR2 is SVGAGI (reference sequence). V lost 5 bases to trimming and J lost 6 bases; unmatched junction nucleotides: 3. The CDR3 length is 15 residues. CDR3 coding DNA: TGTGCCAGCAGTCGCGGACTAGCGGGGGGCAATGAGCAGTTCTTC. As protein: CASSRGLAGGNEQFF.

V and J are TRBV7-8 and TRBJ2-2, with no clear D. This CDR3 is built from 14 residues. Germline V lookup: CDR1 SGHVS, CDR2 FQNEAQ. Trimming left V 1 base short and J 9 bases short, with 12 bases between. The CDR3 loop reads CASSLGPGSRELFF. CDR3 DNA: TGTGCCAGCAGCTTAGGACCCGGTTCCCGGGAGCTGTTTTTT.

This chain connects TRBV15 to TRBJ1-2, with a tentative D call TRBD1 (5 bases). Trimming shortened V by 0 bases and J by 2 bases, and 10 bases separated the two germline ends. This CDR3 region has 15 residues. Germline V gene lookup returns CDR1 LNHNV and CDR2 YYDKDF (reference sequence). In nucleotides, the CDR3 is TGTGCCACCAGCAGAGATTCGGCAGGGAACTATGGCTACACCTTC. This codes for CATSRDSAGNYGYTF. Full variable domain (rest looked up from reference TRBV15 and TRBJ1-2): DAMVIQNPRYQVTQFGKPVTLSCSQTLNHNVMYWYQQKSSQAPKLLFHYYDKDFNNEADTPDNFQSRRPNTSFCFLDIRSPGLGDTAMYLCATSRDSAGNYGYTFGSGTRLTVV.

As for this clone: The sample contains more than one DNA sequence encoding this CDR3. The J gene is TRBJ2-3, the V gene TRBV20-1; D remains ambiguous. V gave up 6 bases and J gave up 0 bases, with 1 base separating them. Per germline, CDR1 DFQATT and CDR2 SNEGSKA (reference sequence). This CDR3 has 10 amino acids. DNA of the CDR3: TGCAGTGCCAGCACAGATACGCAGTATTTT. This encodes CSASTDTQYF.

The chain links TRBV29-1 to TRBJ1-1; 7 nucleotides line up with TRBD1. V dropped 6 bases and J dropped 4; count of bases not matched to a gene: 5. The germline V gene encodes CDR1 SQVTM and CDR2 ANQGSEA. This CDR3 has 12 amino acids. CDR3 DNA: TGCAGCGTATCGGGACAGAGCACTGAAGCTTTCTTT. Its translation: CSVSGQSTEAFF.

V gene TRBV10-1 combines with J gene TRBJ1-1; the D is unclear. Germline CDR1 WNHNN, CDR2 SYGVQD (reference sequence). V lost 6 bases and J 0 bases, leaving 11 bases between the germline ends. The CDR3 totals 14 residues. The CDR3 nucleotides read TGCGCCAGCAGGGCCGGGGAGATGAACACTGAAGCTTTCTTT. Protein product: CASRAGEMNTEAFF.

The chain links TRBV15 to TRBJ2-7; 9 bases agree with TRBD1. The V gene's germline CDR1 is LNHNV and CDR2 YYDKDF (reference sequence). There are 14 residues in the CDR3. J gave up 5 bases and V 1 base, and 3 bases lay outside the gene matches. The CDR3, as DNA: TGTGCCACCAGCAGAGGGGACAGGGACAACGAGCAGTACTTC. Its protein product is CATSRGDRDNEQYF.

The chain combines TRBV2 with TRBJ1-2; the D gene is possibly TRBD1 (5 bases). The V end was cut by 6 bases, the J end by 8 bases, with 19 bases between. The germline V gene encodes CDR1 SNHLY and CDR2 FYNNEI. CDR3 size: 14 residues. CDR3 residues: CASSNHQGVTGYTF. The CDR3 DNA follows: TGTGCCAGCAGCAACCACCAAGGGGTGACAGGCTACACCTTC.

The gene calls are TRBV10-3 and TRBJ1-2; 10 nucleotides agree with TRBD1. The germline CDR1 and CDR2 sequences are ENHRY and SYGVKD. CDR3 length: 14 residues. The V gene end was trimmed by 4 bases and the J gene end by 4 bases; junction bases not matched to a gene: 3. The CDR3 loop reads CAISGGQGSYGYTF. CDR3 in DNA: TGTGCCATCAGTGGGGGACAGGGGAGCTATGGCTACACCTTC.

V and J are TRBV29-1 and TRBJ2-7, with D possibly being TRBD1 (5 bases). CDR1 SQVTM and CDR2 ANQGSEA come from the germline V gene. This CDR3 region has 16 residues. The germline V and J ends were trimmed by 1 base and 0 bases, with 16 bases remaining between them. The DNA for the CDR3 is TGCAGCGTTGAAGGTTGGGGTGACAGATCCTCCTACGAGCAGTACTTC. This codes for CSVEGWGDRSSYEQYF.

The chain couples TRBV10-1 to TRBJ2-1; the D gene is possibly TRBD2 (5 bases). In germline, CDR1 is WNHNN, CDR2 SYGVQD (reference sequence). V was clipped by 10 bases and J by 1 base, with 14 bases between them. The CDR3 length is 14 residues. CDR3 DNA: TGCGCCACCTCGAGAGCGGTTTCCTACAATGAGCAGTTCTTC. This translates into CATSRAVSYNEQFF.

This clone was observed a few times. The chain recombines TRBV11-2 with TRBJ2-5, with D perhaps TRBD2 (6 bases). This CDR3 has 13 amino acids. The V and J ends lost 5 bases and 4 bases respectively, with 11 bases between them. The germline CDR1 and CDR2 sequences are SGHAT and FQNNGV. The CDR3 region has the DNA TGTGCCAGCAGCCGCCGGGGGAGAGAGACCCAGTACTTC. Encoded protein: CASSRRGRETQYF. Complete variable domain (other parts from reference TRBV11-2 and TRBJ2-5): EAGVAQSPRYKIIEKRQSVAFWCNPISGHATLYWYQQILGQGPKLLIQFQNNGVVDDSQLPKDRFSAERLKGVDSTLKIQPAKLEDSAVYLCASSRRGRETQYFGPGTRLLVL.

The CDR3 sequence is CASSKSGTRKETQYF. The CDR3 region has the DNA TGTGCCAGCAGTAAATCCGGGACTAGGAAAGAGACCCAGTACTTC. The V call is TRBV6-5, the J call TRBJ2-5; 8 positions agree with TRBD2. Germline assignment: CDR1 MNHEY and CDR2 SVGAGI. CDR3 length equals 15 residues. With 5 bases clipped from V and 3 bases from J, the junction kept 8 bases outside the gene matches.

The gene calls are TRBV7-2 and TRBJ2-1, with D perhaps TRBD1 (7 bases). This CDR3 has 17 residues. Germline CDR1 SGHTA, CDR2 FQGNSA. V was pared by 6 bases and J by 5 bases, with 23 bases between. The CDR3, as DNA: TGTGCCAGCAGGCGACGGACAGGCGGGGAAGCAGACAATGAGCAGTTCTTC. The encoded protein is CASRRRTGGEADNEQFF. Full variable domain (missing parts from reference TRBV7-2 and TRBJ2-1): GAGVSQSPSNKVTEKGKDVELRCDPISGHTALYWYRQSLGQGLEFLIYFQGNSAPDKSGLPSDRFSAERTGGSVSTLTIQRTQQEDSAVYLCASRRRTGGEADNEQFFGPGTRLTVL.